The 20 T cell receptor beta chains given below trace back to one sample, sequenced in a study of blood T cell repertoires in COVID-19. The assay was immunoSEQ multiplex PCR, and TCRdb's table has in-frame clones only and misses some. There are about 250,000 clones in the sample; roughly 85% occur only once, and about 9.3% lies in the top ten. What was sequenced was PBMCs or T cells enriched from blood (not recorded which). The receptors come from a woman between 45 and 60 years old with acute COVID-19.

Written as DNA, the CDR3 is TGTGCCAGTAGTATCAGCCGCGGGGGCGGGGCAGATACGCAGTATTTT. Translating it yields CASSISRGGGADTQYF. The V and J genes are TRBV19 and TRBJ2-3; D possibly corresponds to TRBD2 (7 bases). Trimming removed 3 bases from V and 4 bases from J, with 17 bases in between. Germline assignment: CDR1 LNHDA and CDR2 SQIVND (reference sequence). The CDR3 totals 16 residues.

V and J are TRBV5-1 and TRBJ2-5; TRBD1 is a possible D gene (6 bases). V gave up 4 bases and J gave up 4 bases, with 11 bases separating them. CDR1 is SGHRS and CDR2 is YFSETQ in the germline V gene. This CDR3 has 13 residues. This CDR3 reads CASSPQGPETQYF. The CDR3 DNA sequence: TGCGCCAGCAGCCCCCAGGGGCCAGAGACCCAGTACTTC.

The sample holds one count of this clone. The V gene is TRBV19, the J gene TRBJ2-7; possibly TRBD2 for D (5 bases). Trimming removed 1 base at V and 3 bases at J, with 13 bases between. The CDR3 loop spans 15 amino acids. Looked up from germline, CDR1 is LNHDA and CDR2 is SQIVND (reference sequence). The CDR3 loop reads CASSIAEGSIYEQYF. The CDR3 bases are TGTGCCAGTAGTATAGCCGAGGGCTCAATCTACGAGCAGTACTTC. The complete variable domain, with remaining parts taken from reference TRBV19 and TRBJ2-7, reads DGGITQSPKYLFRKEGQNVTLSCEQNLNHDAMYWYRQDPGQGLRLIYYSQIVNDFQKGDIAEGYSVSREKKESFPLTVTSAQKNPTAFYLCASSIAEGSIYEQYFGPGTRLTVT.

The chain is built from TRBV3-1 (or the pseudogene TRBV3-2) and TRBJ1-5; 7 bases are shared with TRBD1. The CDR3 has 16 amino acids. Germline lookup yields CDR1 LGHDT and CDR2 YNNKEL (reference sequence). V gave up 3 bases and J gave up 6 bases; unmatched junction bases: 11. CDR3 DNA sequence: TGTGCCAGCAGCCAGGGTCAAAGACAGGGCGGTCAGCCCCAGCATTTT. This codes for CASSQGQRQGGQPQHF.

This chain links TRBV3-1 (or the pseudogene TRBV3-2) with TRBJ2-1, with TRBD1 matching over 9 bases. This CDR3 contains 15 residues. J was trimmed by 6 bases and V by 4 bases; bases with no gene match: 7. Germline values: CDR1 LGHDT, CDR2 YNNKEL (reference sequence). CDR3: CASSLGTGPGNEQFF. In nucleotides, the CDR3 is TGTGCCAGCAGCCTGGGGACAGGGCCTGGCAATGAGCAGTTCTTC.

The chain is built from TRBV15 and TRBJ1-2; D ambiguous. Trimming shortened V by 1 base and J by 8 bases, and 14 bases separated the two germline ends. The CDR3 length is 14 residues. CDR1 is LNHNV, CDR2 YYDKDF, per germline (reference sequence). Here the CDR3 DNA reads TGTGCCACCAGCAGAGGTGAGGGAAAGGGCGGCTACACCTTC. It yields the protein CATSRGEGKGGYTF.

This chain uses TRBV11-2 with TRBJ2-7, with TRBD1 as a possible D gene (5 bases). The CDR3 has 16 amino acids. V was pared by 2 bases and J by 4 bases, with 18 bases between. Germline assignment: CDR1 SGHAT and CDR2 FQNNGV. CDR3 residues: CASSLQLAGYSYEQYF. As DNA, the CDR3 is TGTGCCAGCAGCTTACAGTTGGCAGGGTATAGTTACGAGCAGTACTTC.

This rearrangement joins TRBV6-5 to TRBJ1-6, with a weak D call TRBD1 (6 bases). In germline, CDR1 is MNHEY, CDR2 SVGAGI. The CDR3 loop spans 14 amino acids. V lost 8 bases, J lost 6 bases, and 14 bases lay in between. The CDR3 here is CASHTGTFNSPLHF. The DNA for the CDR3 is TGTGCCAGCCACACCGGGACATTTAATTCACCCCTCCACTTT.

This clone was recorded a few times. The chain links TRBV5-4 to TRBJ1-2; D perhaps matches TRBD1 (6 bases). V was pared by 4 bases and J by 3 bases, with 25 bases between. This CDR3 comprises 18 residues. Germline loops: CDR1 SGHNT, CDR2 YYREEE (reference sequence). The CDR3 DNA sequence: TGTGCCAGCAGCCCAGTTGGGCTCAGGGGCGGAGGCTACTATGGCTACACCTTC. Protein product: CASSPVGLRGGGYYGYTF.

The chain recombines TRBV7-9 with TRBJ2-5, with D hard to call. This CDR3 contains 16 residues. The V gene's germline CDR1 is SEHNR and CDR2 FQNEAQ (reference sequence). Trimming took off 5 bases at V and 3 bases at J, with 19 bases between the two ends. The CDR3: CASSIGHSQKEETQYF. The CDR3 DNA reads TGTGCCAGCAGCATAGGGCACAGCCAGAAGGAAGAGACCCAGTACTTC.

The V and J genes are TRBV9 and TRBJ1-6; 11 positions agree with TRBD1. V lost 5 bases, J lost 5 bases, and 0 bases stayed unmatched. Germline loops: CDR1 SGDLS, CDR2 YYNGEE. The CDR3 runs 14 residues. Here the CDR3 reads CASRGQGDNSPLHF. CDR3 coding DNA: TGTGCCAGCAGGGGACAGGGGGATAATTCACCCCTCCACTTT.

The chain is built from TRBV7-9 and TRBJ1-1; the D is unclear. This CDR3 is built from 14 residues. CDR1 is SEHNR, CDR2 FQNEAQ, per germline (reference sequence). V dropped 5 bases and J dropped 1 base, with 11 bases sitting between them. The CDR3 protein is CASSPLRENTEAFF. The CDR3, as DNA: TGTGCCAGCAGCCCCCTTCGGGAGAACACTGAAGCTTTCTTT.

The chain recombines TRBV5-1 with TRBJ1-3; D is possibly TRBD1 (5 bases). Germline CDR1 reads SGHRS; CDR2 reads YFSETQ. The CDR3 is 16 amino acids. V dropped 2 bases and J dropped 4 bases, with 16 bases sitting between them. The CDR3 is CASSFGGAATGNTIYF. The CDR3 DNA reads TGCGCCAGCAGCTTTGGAGGGGCCGCCACGGGAAACACCATATATTTT.

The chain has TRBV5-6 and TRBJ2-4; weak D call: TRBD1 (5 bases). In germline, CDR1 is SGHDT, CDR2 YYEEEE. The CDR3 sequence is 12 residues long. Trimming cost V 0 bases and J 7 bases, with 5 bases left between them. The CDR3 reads CASSLEGNIQYF. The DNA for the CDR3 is TGTGCCAGCAGCTTGGAGGGGAACATTCAGTACTTC.

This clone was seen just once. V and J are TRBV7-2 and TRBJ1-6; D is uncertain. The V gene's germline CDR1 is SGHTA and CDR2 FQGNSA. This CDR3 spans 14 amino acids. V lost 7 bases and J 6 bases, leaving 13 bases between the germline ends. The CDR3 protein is CASKTPGINSPLHF. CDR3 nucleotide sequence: TGTGCCAGCAAAACCCCGGGGATTAATTCACCCCTCCACTTT.

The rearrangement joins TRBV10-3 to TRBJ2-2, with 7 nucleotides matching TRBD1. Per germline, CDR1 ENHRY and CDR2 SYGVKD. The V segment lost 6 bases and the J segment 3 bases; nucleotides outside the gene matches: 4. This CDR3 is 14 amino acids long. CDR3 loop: CAIRGTDYTGELFF. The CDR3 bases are TGTGCCATCAGGGGGACAGATTACACCGGGGAGCTGTTTTTT.

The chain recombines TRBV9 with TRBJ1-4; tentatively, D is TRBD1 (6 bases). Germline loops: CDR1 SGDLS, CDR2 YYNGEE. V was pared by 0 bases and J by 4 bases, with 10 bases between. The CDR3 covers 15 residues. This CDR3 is CASSVGTGSNEKLFF. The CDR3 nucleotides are TGTGCCAGCAGCGTAGGTACAGGGAGTAATGAAAAACTGTTTTTT.

CDR3 sequence (DNA): TGTGCCATCACAACGGGGGGTTCGGATTCACCCCTCCACTTT. Its translation: CAITTGGSDSPLHF. The V and J genes are TRBV5-4 and TRBJ1-6; D perhaps matches TRBD1 (5 bases). The CDR3 length is 14 residues. V lost 9 bases and J lost 8, with 18 bases in between. Germline values: CDR1 SGHNT, CDR2 YYREEE (reference sequence).

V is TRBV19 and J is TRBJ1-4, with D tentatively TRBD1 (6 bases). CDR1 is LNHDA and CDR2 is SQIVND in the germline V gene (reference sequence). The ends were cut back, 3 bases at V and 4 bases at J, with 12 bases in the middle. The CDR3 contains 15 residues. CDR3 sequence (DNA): TGTGCCAGTAGTATGCAGGGGCATGTTAATGAAAAACTGTTTTTT. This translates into CASSMQGHVNEKLFF.

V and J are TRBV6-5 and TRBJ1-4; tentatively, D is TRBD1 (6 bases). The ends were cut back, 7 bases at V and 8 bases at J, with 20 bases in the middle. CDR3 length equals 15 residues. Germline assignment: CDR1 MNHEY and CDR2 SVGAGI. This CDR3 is CASTRQAGGMEKLFF. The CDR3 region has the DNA TGTGCCAGCACCAGACAGGCAGGTGGGATGGAAAAACTGTTTTTT.